This is a list of T cell receptor beta chains from one sample in a study of T cell repertoires in cytomegalovirus infection. These receptors' antigens are unknown. From the reads, TCRdb called clonotypes with MiXCR, one entry per CDR3 protein. The profile shows 900,000 to 950,000 distinct CDR3 sequences, 30% to 40% of them singletons. The starting material was cultured CD8+ T cells from PBMCs, obtained from culture after CMV antigen stimulation. These receptors were taken from a human donor in good health (CMV status not recorded). Some clones in this sample may be carry-over from other donors' samples. Both conserved end residues are part of each CDR3. A D gene is named only where the DNA matches it firmly. Only some rows state a clone size, as once, few, many or a class for expanded clones.

d_call: TRBD2
j_call: TRBJ2-7
v_call: TRBV6-6
clone_size: few
cdr3_aa: CASSYSTGLGYEQYF
cdr3_nt: TGTGCCAGCAGTTACTCGACTGGACTAGGCTACGAGCAGTACTTC

d_call: TRBD1
j_call: TRBJ1-1
v_call: TRBV4-1
clone_size: .
cdr3_aa: CASSPPTGPMKAFF
cdr3_nt: TGCGCCAGCAGCCCCCCGACAGGGCCCATGAAGGCTTTCTTT

d_call: TRBD2
j_call: TRBJ2-1
v_call: TRBV5-4
clone_size: .
cdr3_aa: CASSPLTSLGPRSYNEQFF
cdr3_nt: TGTGCCAGCAGCCCCCTGACTAGCCTCGGCCCCCGCTCCTACAATGAGCAGTTCTTC

d_call: TRBD1
j_call: TRBJ1-5
v_call: TRBV7-8
clone_size: .
cdr3_aa: CASSLAGTGGSQPQHF
cdr3_nt: TGTGCCAGCAGCTTAGCCGGGACAGGGGGTAGTCAGCCCCAGCATTTT

d_call: .
j_call: TRBJ1-1
v_call: TRBV7-2
clone_size: many
cdr3_aa: CASSSGQSYGTEAFF
cdr3_nt: TGTGCCAGCAGCTCCGGCCAGTCTTATGGCACTGAAGCTTTCTTT

d_call: TRBD2
j_call: TRBJ2-1
v_call: TRBV27
clone_size: .
cdr3_aa: CASSSSGGRYNEQFF
cdr3_nt: TGTGCCAGCAGCTCGTCGGGGGGAAGGTACAATGAGCAGTTCTTC

d_call: TRBD2
j_call: TRBJ2-7
v_call: TRBV6-1
clone_size: many
cdr3_aa: CASSPSVLAGAYEQYF
cdr3_nt: TGTGCCAGCAGCCCTAGCGTACTAGCGGGGGCCTACGAGCAGTACTTC

d_call: TRBD1
j_call: TRBJ2-7
v_call: TRBV19
clone_size: .
cdr3_aa: CASSPGQGGTYEQYF
cdr3_nt: TGTGCCAGTAGCCCTGGACAGGGAGGAACCTACGAGCAGTACTTC

d_call: .
j_call: TRBJ1-2
v_call: TRBV6-5
clone_size: few
cdr3_aa: CASIPLRDRRHGYTF
cdr3_nt: TGTGCCAGCATTCCCCTCCGGGACCGCCGCCATGGCTACACCTTC

d_call: .
j_call: TRBJ2-3
v_call: TRBV12-3/TRBV12-4
clone_size: .
cdr3_aa: CASSFWMEGQADTQYF
cdr3_nt: TGTGCCAGCAGTTTTTGGATGGAGGGTCAGGCAGATACGCAGTATTTT

d_call: TRBD1
j_call: TRBJ1-1
v_call: TRBV27
clone_size: .
cdr3_aa: CASRVGQATEAFF
cdr3_nt: TGTGCCAGCAGGGTTGGACAGGCGACTGAAGCTTTCTTT

d_call: TRBD2
j_call: TRBJ2-1
v_call: TRBV7-8
clone_size: many
cdr3_aa: CASRRAGGGIYNEQFF
cdr3_nt: TGTGCCAGCAGGAGGGCCGGGGGGGGAATCTACAATGAGCAGTTCTTC

d_call: .
j_call: TRBJ2-5
v_call: TRBV15
clone_size: .
cdr3_aa: CVTSRDTRKARGVQETQYF
cdr3_nt: TGTGTCACCAGCAGAGACACCAGAAAAGCCAGGGGGGTCCAAGAGACCCAGTACTTC

d_call: TRBD1
j_call: TRBJ2-7
v_call: TRBV7-8
clone_size: many
cdr3_aa: CASSLEVTGLYYEQYF
cdr3_nt: TGTGCCAGCAGCTTAGAGGTGACAGGGTTATACTACGAGCAGTACTTC

d_call: .
j_call: TRBJ1-1
v_call: TRBV4-2
clone_size: many
cdr3_aa: CASSIDTEAFF
cdr3_nt: TGTGCCAGCAGCATAGACACTGAAGCTTTCTTT

d_call: TRBD2
j_call: TRBJ2-3
v_call: TRBV12-5
clone_size: few
cdr3_aa: CASGFLTSGRTDTQYF
cdr3_nt: TGTGCTAGTGGTTTCCTAACTAGCGGGCGGACAGATACGCAGTATTTT

d_call: TRBD2
j_call: TRBJ2-1
v_call: TRBV10-3
clone_size: few
cdr3_aa: CAIGLAGAPTKAYNEQFF
cdr3_nt: TGTGCCATCGGACTAGCGGGGGCCCCCACTAAGGCCTACAATGAGCAGTTCTTC

d_call: .
j_call: TRBJ1-5
v_call: TRBV7-2
clone_size: many
cdr3_aa: CASRYRGANQPQHF
cdr3_nt: TGTGCCAGCAGATATCGGGGGGCCAATCAGCCCCAGCATTTT

d_call: TRBD1
j_call: TRBJ2-1
v_call: TRBV20-1
clone_size: few
cdr3_aa: CTLGGQGVGEQFF
cdr3_nt: TGCACCCTGGGGGGACAGGGGGTGGGTGAGCAGTTCTTC

d_call: TRBD2
j_call: TRBJ2-5
v_call: TRBV20-1
clone_size: few
cdr3_aa: CSASGIAGGEFQETQYF
cdr3_nt: TGCAGTGCTAGCGGGATAGCGGGGGGGGAGTTCCAAGAGACCCAGTACTTC

d_call: .
j_call: TRBJ1-2
v_call: TRBV12-3/TRBV12-4
clone_size: .
cdr3_aa: CASSLARAGWFYGYTF
cdr3_nt: TGTGCCAGCAGTTTAGCGCGGGCAGGGTGGTTTTATGGCTACACCTTC

d_call: TRBD2
j_call: TRBJ2-1
v_call: TRBV7-6
clone_size: .
cdr3_aa: CASSLGLRGGSGNEQFF
cdr3_nt: TGTGCCAGCAGCTTAGGACTACGGGGGGGCTCTGGGAATGAGCAGTTCTTC

d_call: TRBD1
j_call: TRBJ2-2
v_call: TRBV12-3/TRBV12-4
clone_size: many
cdr3_aa: CASSLDRGNTGELFF
cdr3_nt: TGTGCCAGCAGTCTGGACAGGGGGAACACCGGGGAGCTGTTTTTT

d_call: .
j_call: TRBJ2-4
v_call: TRBV6-6
clone_size: .
cdr3_aa: CAAQLTPGTNILARNIQYF
cdr3_nt: TGTGCCGCACAACTTACGCCCGGGACAAACATACTAGCCAGAAACATTCAGTACTTC

d_call: TRBD1
j_call: TRBJ2-1
v_call: TRBV10-3
clone_size: few
cdr3_aa: CAISVKGQGYNEQFF
cdr3_nt: TGTGCCATCAGTGTGAAGGGACAGGGGTACAATGAGCAGTTCTTC

d_call: .
j_call: TRBJ1-1
v_call: TRBV7-6
clone_size: many
cdr3_aa: CASGHPGDTEAFF
cdr3_nt: TGTGCCAGCGGGCACCCGGGAGACACTGAAGCTTTCTTT

d_call: .
j_call: TRBJ1-5
v_call: TRBV19
clone_size: .
cdr3_aa: CASSISVYNQPQHF
cdr3_nt: TGTGCCAGTAGTATCTCGGTCTACAATCAGCCCCAGCATTTT

d_call: .
j_call: TRBJ1-2
v_call: TRBV7-3
clone_size: .
cdr3_aa: CASSPLGGADGYTF
cdr3_nt: TGTGCCAGCAGCCCATTAGGGGGGGCGGATGGCTACACCTTC

d_call: .
j_call: TRBJ2-1
v_call: TRBV27
clone_size: .
cdr3_aa: CASSFSYKEQFF
cdr3_nt: TGTGCCAGCAGTTTTAGTTACAAAGAGCAGTTCTTC

d_call: TRBD1
j_call: TRBJ1-5
v_call: TRBV6-1
clone_size: many
cdr3_aa: CASSEHPGQTYYSNQPQHF
cdr3_nt: TGTGCCAGCAGTGAACATCCGGGACAGACTTATTATAGCAATCAGCCCCAGCATTTT

d_call: .
j_call: TRBJ2-1
v_call: TRBV19
clone_size: .
cdr3_aa: CASSIYVPMVSYNEQFF
cdr3_nt: TGTGCCAGTAGTATCTACGTCCCCATGGTCTCCTACAATGAGCAGTTCTTC

d_call: .
j_call: TRBJ2-5
v_call: TRBV12-3/TRBV12-4
clone_size: .
cdr3_aa: CASTREGEETQYF
cdr3_nt: TGTGCCAGCACACGAGAGGGAGAAGAGACCCAGTACTTC

d_call: .
j_call: TRBJ2-1
v_call: TRBV6-2/TRBV6-3
clone_size: .
cdr3_aa: CASGNFYVRGWNGEQFF
cdr3_nt: TGTGCCAGCGGTAATTTCTACGTCAGGGGATGGAATGGTGAGCAGTTCTTC

d_call: .
j_call: TRBJ2-5
v_call: TRBV7-4
clone_size: few
cdr3_aa: CASMGWAPQETQYF
cdr3_nt: TGTGCCAGCATGGGTTGGGCCCCTCAAGAGACCCAGTACTTC

d_call: TRBD1
j_call: TRBJ2-1
v_call: TRBV10-3
clone_size: .
cdr3_aa: CAISESRDRGYNEQFF
cdr3_nt: TGTGCCATCAGTGAATCCCGAGACAGGGGCTACAATGAGCAGTTCTTC

d_call: .
j_call: TRBJ2-1
v_call: TRBV10-3
clone_size: few
cdr3_aa: CAISRAFEGHNEQFF
cdr3_nt: TGTGCCATCAGCAGGGCCTTTGAGGGGCACAATGAGCAGTTCTTC

d_call: .
j_call: TRBJ2-7
v_call: TRBV5-6
clone_size: few
cdr3_aa: CASSFGRRTSYEQYF
cdr3_nt: TGTGCCAGCAGCTTCGGCCGGCGGACCTCCTACGAGCAGTACTTC

d_call: .
j_call: TRBJ1-2
v_call: TRBV19
clone_size: .
cdr3_aa: CASSIFAASGPGRTF
cdr3_nt: TGTGCCAGTAGTATTTTTGCGGCCAGCGGGCCTGGAAGGACCTTC

d_call: TRBD1
j_call: TRBJ1-5
v_call: TRBV20-1
clone_size: .
cdr3_aa: CSARDRRGPLEGNQPQHF
cdr3_nt: TGCAGTGCTAGAGATCGAAGGGGGCCCCTTGAAGGCAATCAGCCCCAGCATTTT

d_call: .
j_call: TRBJ1-5
v_call: TRBV7-6
clone_size: .
cdr3_aa: CASSLAQSGGQPQHF
cdr3_nt: TGTGCCAGCAGCTTAGCCCAAAGCGGGGGTCAGCCCCAGCATTTT

d_call: .
j_call: TRBJ2-7
v_call: TRBV7-9
clone_size: few
cdr3_aa: CASSLPYSYEQYF
cdr3_nt: TGTGCCAGCAGCTTACCTTACTCCTACGAGCAGTACTTC

d_call: TRBD1
j_call: TRBJ2-3
v_call: TRBV12-5
clone_size: .
cdr3_aa: CASGLGQGRTDTQYF
cdr3_nt: TGTGCTAGTGGTTTGGGACAGGGACGCACAGATACGCAGTATTTT

d_call: .
j_call: TRBJ1-5
v_call: TRBV4-1
clone_size: many
cdr3_aa: CASSQRIMGNQPQHF
cdr3_nt: TGCGCCAGCAGCCAACGTATTATGGGCAATCAGCCCCAGCATTTT

d_call: TRBD1
j_call: TRBJ1-1
v_call: TRBV27
clone_size: .
cdr3_aa: CASTRDRNLGNTEAFF
cdr3_nt: TGTGCCAGCACTAGGGACAGGAACTTAGGTAACACTGAAGCTTTCTTT

d_call: .
j_call: TRBJ2-5
v_call: TRBV4-1
clone_size: few
cdr3_aa: CASSPLGGGVGETQYF
cdr3_nt: TGCGCCAGCAGCCCCCTGGGCGGCGGGGTGGGGGAGACCCAGTACTTC

d_call: .
j_call: TRBJ2-1
v_call: TRBV9
clone_size: .
cdr3_aa: CASSVVLALSYNEQFF
cdr3_nt: TGTGCCAGCAGCGTAGTTCTAGCCCTCTCCTACAATGAGCAGTTCTTC

d_call: .
j_call: TRBJ2-7
v_call: TRBV7-2
clone_size: .
cdr3_aa: CASSLPEGQGILSYEQYF
cdr3_nt: TGTGCCAGCAGCTTGCCCGAGGGCCAGGGCATACTTTCCTACGAGCAGTACTTC

d_call: .
j_call: TRBJ1-5
v_call: TRBV6-1
clone_size: .
cdr3_aa: CASRPDRYNQPQHF
cdr3_nt: TGTGCCAGCAGACCCGACAGGTACAATCAGCCCCAGCATTTT

d_call: .
j_call: TRBJ2-2
v_call: TRBV20-1
clone_size: .
cdr3_aa: CSARVISPPPGHTGELFF
cdr3_nt: TGCAGTGCTAGAGTTATATCCCCGCCACCAGGCCACACCGGGGAGCTGTTTTTT

d_call: .
j_call: TRBJ1-2
v_call: TRBV19
clone_size: .
cdr3_aa: CASKGRELGYGYTF
cdr3_nt: TGTGCCAGTAAGGGTCGGGAATTGGGATATGGCTACACCTTC